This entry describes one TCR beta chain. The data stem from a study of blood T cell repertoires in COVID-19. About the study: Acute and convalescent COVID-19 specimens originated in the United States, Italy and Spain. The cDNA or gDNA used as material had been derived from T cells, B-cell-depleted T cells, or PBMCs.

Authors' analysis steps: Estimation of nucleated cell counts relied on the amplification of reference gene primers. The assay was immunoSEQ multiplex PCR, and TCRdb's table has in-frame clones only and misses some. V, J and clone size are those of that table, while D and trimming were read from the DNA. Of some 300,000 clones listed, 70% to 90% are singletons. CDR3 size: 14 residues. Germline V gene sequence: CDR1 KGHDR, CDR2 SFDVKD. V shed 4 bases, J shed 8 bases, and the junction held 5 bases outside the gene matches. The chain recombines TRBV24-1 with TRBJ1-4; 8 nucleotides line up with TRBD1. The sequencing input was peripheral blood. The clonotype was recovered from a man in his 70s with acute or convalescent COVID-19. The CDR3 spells CATSEAGGIEKLFF. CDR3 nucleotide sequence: TGTGCCACCAGTGAAGCAGGGGGCATAGAAAAACTGTTTTTT.